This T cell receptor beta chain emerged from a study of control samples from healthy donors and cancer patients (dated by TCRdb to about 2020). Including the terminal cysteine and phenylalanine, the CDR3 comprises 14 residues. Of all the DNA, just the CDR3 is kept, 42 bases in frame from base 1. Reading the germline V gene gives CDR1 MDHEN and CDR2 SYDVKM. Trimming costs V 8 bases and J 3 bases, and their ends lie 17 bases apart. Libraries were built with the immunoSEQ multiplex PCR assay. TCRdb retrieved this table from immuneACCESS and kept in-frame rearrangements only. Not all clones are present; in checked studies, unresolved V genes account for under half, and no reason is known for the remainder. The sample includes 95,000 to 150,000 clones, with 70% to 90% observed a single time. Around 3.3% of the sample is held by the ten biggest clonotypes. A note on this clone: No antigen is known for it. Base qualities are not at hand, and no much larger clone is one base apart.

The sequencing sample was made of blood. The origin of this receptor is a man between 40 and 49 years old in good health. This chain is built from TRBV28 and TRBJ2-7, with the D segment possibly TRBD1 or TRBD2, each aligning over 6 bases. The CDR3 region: CASYRGASNYEQYF. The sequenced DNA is TGTGCCAGCTATAGGGGGGCCTCCAACTACGAGCAGTACTTC.